A selection of T cell receptor beta chains follows, all from one sample in a study of OX40 agonist ivuxolimab in advanced cancers. Sequencing used immunoSEQ multiplex PCR; TCRdb keeps in-frame clones, though not all of them. There are tens of thousands of clones in the sample; roughly 89% occur only once, and 4.6% lies in the top ten. The specimen was CD4+ or CD8+ T cells sorted from blood, collected in a trial of the OX40 agonist ivuxolimab. Every receptor here comes from an adult with an advanced solid tumor such as melanoma, head and neck, liver or kidney cancer. CDR3s include the opening cysteine and the closing phenylalanine or tryptophan. A D gene is named only where the DNA matches it firmly. Where a row states a size, it is once, few, many or the class of an expanded clone; other rows omit it.

cdr3_aa: CASSVRLQNSPLHF; cdr3_nt: TGTGCCAGCAGCGTACGCCTACAAAATTCACCCCTCCACTTT; clone_size: .; j_call: TRBJ1-6; d_call: .; v_call: TRBV9
cdr3_aa: CASSSGVYEQYF; cdr3_nt: TGTGCCAGCAGTTCCGGGGTCTACGAGCAGTACTTC; clone_size: once; j_call: TRBJ2-7; d_call: .; v_call: TRBV28
cdr3_aa: CASSIETSGYNEQFF; cdr3_nt: TGTGCCAGTAGTATTGAGACTAGCGGATACAATGAGCAGTTCTTC; clone_size: .; j_call: TRBJ2-1; d_call: TRBD2; v_call: TRBV19
cdr3_aa: CASSFERNRETQYF; cdr3_nt: TGTGCCAGCAGCTTCGAGCGGAACAGGGAGACCCAGTACTTC; clone_size: .; j_call: TRBJ2-5; d_call: .; v_call: TRBV13
cdr3_aa: CATRAGGANNQPQHF; cdr3_nt: TGTGCCACGCGAGCGGGGGGCGCAAACAATCAGCCCCAGCATTTT; clone_size: .; j_call: TRBJ1-5; d_call: .; v_call: TRBV19
cdr3_aa: CASSKGGNNNEQFF; cdr3_nt: TGTGCCAGCTCCAAGGGCGGAAACAACAATGAGCAGTTCTTC; clone_size: .; j_call: TRBJ2-1; d_call: .; v_call: TRBV14
cdr3_aa: CASRRQEGNTIYF; cdr3_nt: TGTGCCAGCAGAAGACAGGAGGGAAACACCATATATTTT; clone_size: .; j_call: TRBJ1-3; d_call: .; v_call: TRBV28
cdr3_aa: CASSLVVDTQYF; cdr3_nt: TGTGCCAGCAGCTTAGTTGTGGATACGCAGTATTTT; clone_size: .; j_call: TRBJ2-3; d_call: .; v_call: TRBV13
cdr3_aa: CASTPRLAGSSYNEQFF; cdr3_nt: TGTGCCAGTACTCCGCGGCTAGCGGGGAGCTCCTACAATGAGCAGTTCTTC; clone_size: .; j_call: TRBJ2-1; d_call: TRBD2; v_call: TRBV19
cdr3_aa: CAISESRQGNSPLHF; cdr3_nt: TGTGCCATCAGTGAGTCGAGGCAGGGGAATTCACCCCTCCACTTT; clone_size: .; j_call: TRBJ1-6; d_call: .; v_call: TRBV10-3
cdr3_aa: CSVGGYEQYF; cdr3_nt: TGCAGCGTTGGGGGGTACGAGCAGTACTTC; clone_size: .; j_call: TRBJ2-7; d_call: .; v_call: TRBV29-1
cdr3_aa: CASSFGGSQNEQYF; cdr3_nt: TGTGCCAGCAGCTTCGGCGGGAGTCAGAACGAGCAGTACTTC; clone_size: .; j_call: TRBJ2-7; d_call: TRBD2; v_call: TRBV11-2
cdr3_aa: CASSIAGGHYEQYF; cdr3_nt: TGTGCCAGCAGTATAGCGGGGGGACACTACGAGCAGTACTTC; clone_size: .; j_call: TRBJ2-7; d_call: TRBD2; v_call: TRBV11-2
cdr3_aa: CASSNEWGADRSSYEQYF; cdr3_nt: TGTGCCAGCAGCAACGAGTGGGGGGCGGACAGGAGCTCCTACGAGCAGTACTTC; clone_size: .; j_call: TRBJ2-7; d_call: .; v_call: TRBV21-1
cdr3_aa: CASSIGEDGELFF; cdr3_nt: TGTGCCAGTAGTATCGGGGAGGACGGGGAGCTGTTTTTT; clone_size: .; j_call: TRBJ2-2; d_call: .; v_call: TRBV19
cdr3_aa: CASSVGGGGYNEQFF; cdr3_nt: TGTGCCAGCAGCGTCGGAGGGGGAGGCTACAATGAGCAGTTCTTC; clone_size: .; j_call: TRBJ2-1; d_call: .; v_call: TRBV9
cdr3_aa: CASSHAPPRQGPNTGELFF; cdr3_nt: TGCGCCAGCAGCCATGCCCCCCCCCGACAGGGACCGAACACCGGGGAGCTGTTTTTT; clone_size: .; j_call: TRBJ2-2; d_call: TRBD1; v_call: TRBV4-1
cdr3_aa: CASSLQGSEQYF; cdr3_nt: TGCGCCAGCAGCCTCCAGGGATCCGAGCAGTACTTC; clone_size: .; j_call: TRBJ2-7; d_call: .; v_call: TRBV4-1
cdr3_aa: CASSLNDRGSSYEQYF; cdr3_nt: TGCGCCAGCAGCTTAAATGACAGGGGGTCTTCCTACGAGCAGTACTTC; clone_size: .; j_call: TRBJ2-7; d_call: TRBD1; v_call: TRBV5-1
cdr3_aa: CASSMAGQRIRGYTF; cdr3_nt: TGTGCCAGCAGCATGGCGGGACAGCGAATACGTGGCTACACCTTC; clone_size: .; j_call: TRBJ1-2; d_call: TRBD1; v_call: TRBV7-8
cdr3_aa: CASSQESRGGDTQYF; cdr3_nt: TGCGCCAGCAGCCAAGAGTCCCGGGGTGGAGATACGCAGTATTTT; clone_size: .; j_call: TRBJ2-3; d_call: .; v_call: TRBV4-1
cdr3_aa: CASSTQGSNTGELFF; cdr3_nt: TGTGCCAGCAGCACCCAGGGTTCGAACACCGGGGAGCTGTTTTTT; clone_size: .; j_call: TRBJ2-2; d_call: .; v_call: TRBV9
cdr3_aa: CASSLVRGVGGDTQYF; cdr3_nt: TGTGCCAGCAGCTTGGTCCGGGGGGTCGGGGGCGATACGCAGTATTTT; clone_size: .; j_call: TRBJ2-3; d_call: .; v_call: TRBV5-4
cdr3_aa: CASSQDGTEIYGYTF; cdr3_nt: TGCGCCAGCAGCCAAGATGGAACGGAAATCTATGGCTACACCTTC; clone_size: .; j_call: TRBJ1-2; d_call: .; v_call: TRBV4-1
cdr3_aa: CASSKSLGNEQFF; cdr3_nt: TGCGCCAGCAGCAAGTCGTTGGGGAATGAGCAGTTCTTC; clone_size: .; j_call: TRBJ2-1; d_call: .; v_call: TRBV5-1
cdr3_aa: CASSLLGQGFRSDEQYF; cdr3_nt: TGTGCCAGCAGCTTACTGGGACAGGGGTTTCGGAGTGACGAGCAGTACTTC; clone_size: once; j_call: TRBJ2-7; d_call: TRBD1; v_call: TRBV7-2
cdr3_aa: CASRQGMFEQYF; cdr3_nt: TGTGCCAGCAGACAGGGGATGTTCGAGCAGTACTTC; clone_size: .; j_call: TRBJ2-7; d_call: TRBD1; v_call: TRBV2
cdr3_aa: CSAIGASGAYNEQFF; cdr3_nt: TGCAGCGCCATTGGGGCTAGCGGGGCGTACAATGAGCAGTTCTTC; clone_size: .; j_call: TRBJ2-1; d_call: TRBD2; v_call: TRBV29-1
cdr3_aa: CASSTRQGPGEKLFF; cdr3_nt: TGTGCCAGTAGTACCCGACAGGGACCGGGAGAAAAACTGTTTTTT; clone_size: .; j_call: TRBJ1-4; d_call: TRBD1; v_call: TRBV19
cdr3_aa: CASIGPGGSGYTF; cdr3_nt: TGCGCCAGCATCGGACCAGGGGGTTCTGGCTACACCTTC; clone_size: .; j_call: TRBJ1-2; d_call: TRBD1; v_call: TRBV10-2
cdr3_aa: CASSHRHAAGSPLHF; cdr3_nt: TGTGCCAGCAGCCACCGACACGCTGCTGGTTCACCCCTCCACTTT; clone_size: .; j_call: TRBJ1-6; d_call: .; v_call: TRBV14
cdr3_aa: CASGDRGADTQYF; cdr3_nt: TGTGCCAGTGGGGACAGGGGGGCAGATACGCAGTATTTT; clone_size: .; j_call: TRBJ2-3; d_call: TRBD1; v_call: TRBV19
cdr3_aa: CASSLDSTSSEQYF; cdr3_nt: TGCGCCAGCAGCTTGGACAGTACCTCAAGCGAGCAGTACTTC; clone_size: .; j_call: TRBJ2-7; d_call: .; v_call: TRBV5-1
cdr3_aa: CSVVGRLSAETQYF; cdr3_nt: TGCAGCGTGGTCGGCCGGCTATCCGCAGAGACCCAGTACTTC; clone_size: once; j_call: TRBJ2-5; d_call: .; v_call: TRBV29-1
cdr3_aa: CASSLDWNSVREQYF; cdr3_nt: TGTGCCAGCAGCTTGGATTGGAATTCGGTGAGGGAGCAGTACTTC; clone_size: .; j_call: TRBJ2-7; d_call: .; v_call: TRBV5-4
cdr3_aa: CASSSPGGDRGYEQYF; cdr3_nt: TGTGCCAGCAGCTCCCCCGGTGGGGACAGGGGCTACGAGCAGTACTTC; clone_size: .; j_call: TRBJ2-7; d_call: TRBD1; v_call: TRBV5-6
cdr3_aa: CASSWGTSGTYNEQFF; cdr3_nt: TGTGCCAGCAGCTGGGGGACTAGCGGGACCTACAATGAGCAGTTCTTC; clone_size: .; j_call: TRBJ2-1; d_call: TRBD2; v_call: TRBV7-3
cdr3_aa: CASAGFSGNTIYF; cdr3_nt: TGTGCCAGCGCAGGCTTCTCTGGAAACACCATATATTTT; clone_size: .; j_call: TRBJ1-3; d_call: .; v_call: TRBV19
cdr3_aa: CASSPSTGRGGYTF; cdr3_nt: TGTGCCAGCAGCCCGTCGACAGGCCGCGGTGGCTACACCTTC; clone_size: .; j_call: TRBJ1-2; d_call: .; v_call: TRBV9
cdr3_aa: CASSFLGQSYGYTF; cdr3_nt: TGTGCCAGCAGTTTTTTGGGACAATCCTATGGCTACACCTTC; clone_size: .; j_call: TRBJ1-2; d_call: .; v_call: TRBV28
cdr3_aa: CAIKGTDTQYF; cdr3_nt: TGTGCCATCAAGGGCACGGATACGCAGTATTTT; clone_size: .; j_call: TRBJ2-3; d_call: .; v_call: TRBV10-3
cdr3_aa: CASRPYRANNSPLHF; cdr3_nt: TGTGCCAGCAGACCCTACAGGGCTAATAATTCACCCCTCCACTTT; clone_size: few; j_call: TRBJ1-6; d_call: .; v_call: TRBV6-1
cdr3_aa: CASSIGTDNYGYTF; cdr3_nt: TGTGCCAGCAGCATCGGGACAGATAACTATGGCTACACCTTC; clone_size: .; j_call: TRBJ1-2; d_call: TRBD1; v_call: TRBV5-4
cdr3_aa: CASSTTGGVNTEAFF; cdr3_nt: TGTGCCAGCAGCACGACCGGGGGGGTAAACACTGAAGCTTTCTTT; clone_size: .; j_call: TRBJ1-1; d_call: .; v_call: TRBV11-2
cdr3_aa: CASSFGGYSGELFF; cdr3_nt: TGTGCCAGCAGCTTTGGGGGCTATAGCGGGGAGCTGTTTTTT; clone_size: .; j_call: TRBJ2-2; d_call: .; v_call: TRBV11-2
cdr3_aa: CASSSQQGPGELFF; cdr3_nt: TGTGCCAGCAGCTCCCAACAGGGTCCCGGGGAGCTGTTTTTT; clone_size: .; j_call: TRBJ2-2; d_call: .; v_call: TRBV5-4
cdr3_aa: CASSAGTSEAFF; cdr3_nt: TGTGCCAGCAGCGCAGGGACCTCTGAAGCTTTCTTT; clone_size: .; j_call: TRBJ1-1; d_call: .; v_call: TRBV11-1
cdr3_aa: CASSPPRGGQYF; cdr3_nt: TGTGCCAGCAGCCCACCCCGGGGGGGGCAGTACTTC; clone_size: once; j_call: TRBJ2-5; d_call: TRBD2; v_call: TRBV28
cdr3_aa: CSAMANPEAFF; cdr3_nt: TGCAGTGCTATGGCCAACCCTGAAGCTTTCTTT; clone_size: .; j_call: TRBJ1-1; d_call: .; v_call: TRBV20-1
cdr3_aa: CASSLSGRFRNEQFF; cdr3_nt: TGTGCCAGCAGCTTGAGCGGGAGGTTCCGCAATGAGCAGTTCTTC; clone_size: .; j_call: TRBJ2-1; d_call: TRBD2; v_call: TRBV5-8
cdr3_aa: CASSLGGTGNTRETQYF; cdr3_nt: TGTGCCAGCAGCTTGGGGGGGACAGGGAATACGAGAGAGACCCAGTACTTC; clone_size: .; j_call: TRBJ2-5; d_call: TRBD1; v_call: TRBV5-4
cdr3_aa: CASSTLVDTEAFF; cdr3_nt: TGTGCCAGCTCCACCCTTGTGGACACTGAAGCTTTCTTT; clone_size: .; j_call: TRBJ1-1; d_call: .; v_call: TRBV18
cdr3_aa: CASRGDSSYEQYF; cdr3_nt: TGTGCCAGCAGAGGGGACAGCTCCTACGAGCAGTACTTC; clone_size: .; j_call: TRBJ2-7; d_call: TRBD1; v_call: TRBV5-6
cdr3_aa: CASSRTGRDQPQHF; cdr3_nt: TGTGCCAGCAGCCGGACAGGGAGAGATCAGCCCCAGCATTTT; clone_size: .; j_call: TRBJ1-5; d_call: TRBD1; v_call: TRBV6-1
cdr3_aa: CASSLSVRGLQPQHF; cdr3_nt: TGTGCCAGCAGTTTATCAGTCAGGGGGCTTCAGCCCCAGCATTTT; clone_size: few; j_call: TRBJ1-5; d_call: TRBD1; v_call: TRBV28